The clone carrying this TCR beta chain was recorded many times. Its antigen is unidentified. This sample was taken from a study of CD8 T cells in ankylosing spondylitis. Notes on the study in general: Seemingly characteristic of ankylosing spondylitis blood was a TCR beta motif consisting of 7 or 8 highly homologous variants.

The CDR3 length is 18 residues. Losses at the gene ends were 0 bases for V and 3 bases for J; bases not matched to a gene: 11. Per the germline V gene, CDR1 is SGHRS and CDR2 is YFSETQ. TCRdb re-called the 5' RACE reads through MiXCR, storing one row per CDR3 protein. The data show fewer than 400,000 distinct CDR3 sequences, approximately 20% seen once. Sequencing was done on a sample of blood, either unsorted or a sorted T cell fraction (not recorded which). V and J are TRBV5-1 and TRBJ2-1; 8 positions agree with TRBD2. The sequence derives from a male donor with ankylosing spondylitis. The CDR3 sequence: CASSLGARRSGSYNEQFF. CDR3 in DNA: TGCGCCAGCAGCTTGGGGGCCCGGAGGAGCGGGAGCTACAATGAGCAGTTCTTC.